The rows below give T cell receptor beta chains drawn from one sample of a study of T cell responses to AZD1222 COVID-19 vaccine. The assay was immunoSEQ multiplex PCR, and TCRdb's table has in-frame clones only and misses some. The table shows 100,000 to 120,000 clones, with about 86% occurring only once. The sequenced sample was peripheral blood, obtained on day 0 of AZD1222 vaccination. The receptors were gathered from an adult in good health. CDR3s include the opening cysteine and the closing phenylalanine or tryptophan. The order of the fields is D gene, clone size, J gene, V gene, CDR3 protein, CDR3 DNA. A D gene is named only where the DNA matches it firmly. Clone size is shown for a subset of rows, as once, few, many or a class of expanded clone.

D: NA; size: NA; J: TRBJ1-5; V: TRBV6-5; CDR3: CASLSRVNNQPQHF; DNA: TGTGCCAGCCTATCCAGGGTAAACAATCAGCCCCAGCATTTT
D: NA; size: NA; J: TRBJ2-2; V: TRBV5-1; CDR3: CASSLDNRVGAGELFF; DNA: TGCGCCAGCAGCTTGGATAACAGGGTGGGGGCCGGGGAGCTGTTTTTT
D: NA; size: NA; J: TRBJ2-3; V: TRBV29-1; CDR3: CSGSAKSTDTQYF; DNA: TGCAGCGGTTCCGCCAAGAGCACAGATACGCAGTATTTT
D: NA; size: NA; J: TRBJ1-5; V: TRBV6-2/TRBV6-3; CDR3: CASSESWQREHF; DNA: TGTGCCAGCAGTGAGAGTTGGCAACGGGAGCATTTT
D: NA; size: NA; J: TRBJ1-2; V: TRBV6-5; CDR3: CASSYSMAGGYTF; DNA: TGTGCCAGCAGTTACTCGATGGCAGGTGGCTACACCTTC
D: TRBD2; size: NA; J: TRBJ2-1; V: TRBV5-1; CDR3: CASRFRLAGDNEQFF; DNA: TGCGCCAGCAGATTCAGACTAGCGGGGGATAATGAGCAGTTCTTC
D: NA; size: NA; J: TRBJ1-1; V: TRBV6-5; CDR3: CATRNLQRNTEAFF; DNA: TGTGCCACCCGTAACCTTCAGAGGAACACTGAAGCTTTCTTT
D: TRBD1; size: NA; J: TRBJ1-6; V: TRBV5-1; CDR3: CASSWGDRDGSPLHF; DNA: TGCGCCAGCAGCTGGGGCGACAGGGACGGTTCACCCCTCCACTTT
D: TRBD2; size: NA; J: TRBJ2-3; V: TRBV18; CDR3: CASSPTSGGADTQYF; DNA: TGTGCCAGCTCACCAACAAGCGGGGGGGCAGATACGCAGTATTTT
D: NA; size: NA; J: TRBJ1-2; V: TRBV7-2; CDR3: CASSLALRDDYGYTF; DNA: TGTGCCAGCAGCTTAGCGCTCAGGGATGACTATGGCTACACCTTC
D: NA; size: NA; J: TRBJ2-7; V: TRBV30; CDR3: CAWTSGAGSFEQYF; DNA: TGTGCCTGGACCTCCGGGGCAGGGTCCTTCGAGCAGTACTTC
D: TRBD1; size: NA; J: TRBJ1-1; V: TRBV6-2/TRBV6-3; CDR3: CASSSTGGNTEAFF; DNA: TGTGCCAGCAGTTCGACAGGGGGCAACACTGAAGCTTTCTTT
D: NA; size: NA; J: TRBJ1-1; V: TRBV28; CDR3: CASIPTGGYTEAFF; DNA: TGTGCCAGCATTCCCACGGGGGGCTACACTGAGGCTTTCTTT
D: NA; size: NA; J: TRBJ1-2; V: TRBV12-3/TRBV12-4; CDR3: CASSPREGGGYTF; DNA: TGTGCCAGCAGTCCCCGGGAAGGGGGTGGCTACACCTTC
D: NA; size: NA; J: TRBJ1-1; V: TRBV14; CDR3: CASSQSENTEAFF; DNA: TGTGCCAGCAGTCAAAGTGAGAACACTGAAGCTTTCTTT
D: NA; size: NA; J: TRBJ1-2; V: TRBV7-9; CDR3: CASSAAGWVYGYTF; DNA: TGTGCCAGCAGCGCCGCCGGATGGGTCTATGGCTACACCTTC
D: NA; size: NA; J: TRBJ1-5; V: TRBV3-1/TRBV3-2; CDR3: CASSQGWRDQPQHF; DNA: TGTGCCAGCAGCCAAGGCTGGAGGGATCAGCCCCAGCATTTT
D: TRBD1; size: NA; J: TRBJ1-1; V: TRBV19; CDR3: CASGTGLNTEAFF; DNA: TGTGCCAGTGGGACAGGTCTGAACACTGAAGCTTTCTTT
D: NA; size: few; J: TRBJ2-7; V: TRBV29-1; CDR3: CSVRQTSYEQYF; DNA: TGCAGCGTTCGACAGACTTCCTACGAGCAGTACTTC
D: TRBD1; size: NA; J: TRBJ1-2; V: TRBV2; CDR3: CASSAGTGLFYGYTF; DNA: TGTGCCAGCAGTGCAGGGACAGGCCTTTTCTATGGCTACACCTTC
D: NA; size: NA; J: TRBJ2-7; V: TRBV6-5; CDR3: CASSYSRRATYEQYF; DNA: TGTGCCAGCAGTTACTCGCGCAGGGCGACATACGAGCAGTACTTC
D: NA; size: NA; J: TRBJ1-2; V: TRBV6-6; CDR3: CASSYSTGGGGYTF; DNA: TGTGCCAGCAGTTACTCTACCGGGGGGGGAGGCTACACCTTC
D: NA; size: few; J: TRBJ2-1; V: TRBV5-1; CDR3: CASSLATGGPRNEQFF; DNA: TGCGCCAGCAGCTTGGCCACCGGGGGGCCCCGAAATGAGCAGTTCTTC
D: NA; size: once; J: TRBJ1-4; V: TRBV6-5; CDR3: CASSYGFPGDEKLFF; DNA: TGTGCCAGCAGTTACGGGTTCCCAGGGGATGAAAAACTGTTTTTT
D: TRBD1; size: NA; J: TRBJ1-3; V: TRBV7-3; CDR3: CASSLGDRFSGNTIYF; DNA: TGTGCCAGCAGCTTAGGGGACAGATTCTCTGGAAACACCATATATTTT
D: NA; size: NA; J: TRBJ2-5; V: TRBV23-1; CDR3: CASQVPRTQYF; DNA: TGCGCCAGCCAGGTCCCCAGGACCCAGTACTTC
D: NA; size: NA; J: TRBJ1-6; V: TRBV14; CDR3: CASSPRIGDSPLHF; DNA: TGTGCCAGCAGCCCCCGGATAGGGGATTCACCCCTCCACTTT
D: NA; size: NA; J: TRBJ1-1; V: TRBV12-5; CDR3: CASAAGTYTEAFF; DNA: TGTGCTAGTGCAGCCGGGACGTACACTGAAGCTTTCTTT
D: NA; size: NA; J: TRBJ1-2; V: TRBV10-2; CDR3: CASSEGISYGYTF; DNA: TGCGCCAGCAGTGAGGGTATCAGCTATGGCTACACCTTC
D: NA; size: NA; J: TRBJ1-1; V: TRBV12-3/TRBV12-4; CDR3: CASGPMNTEAFF; DNA: TGTGCCAGCGGTCCGATGAACACTGAAGCTTTCTTT
D: NA; size: NA; J: TRBJ1-1; V: TRBV19; CDR3: CASSGQGTQPKAFF; DNA: TGTGCCAGTAGTGGTCAGGGGACCCAACCAAAAGCTTTCTTT
D: NA; size: few; J: TRBJ2-6; V: TRBV4-1; CDR3: CASSTLSFSGANVLTF; DNA: TGCGCCAGCAGCACGCTTAGCTTCTCTGGGGCCAACGTCCTGACTTTC
D: NA; size: NA; J: TRBJ1-4; V: TRBV4-1; CDR3: CASSQVVTPNEKLFF; DNA: TGCGCCAGCAGCCAAGTTGTAACCCCTAATGAAAAACTGTTTTTT
D: NA; size: NA; J: TRBJ1-2; V: TRBV5-1; CDR3: CASSPGGVPGDYGYTF; DNA: TGCGCCAGCAGCCCCGGCGGGGTTCCAGGGGACTATGGCTACACCTTC
D: NA; size: NA; J: TRBJ2-7; V: TRBV21-1; CDR3: CASSKSPYEQYF; DNA: TGTGCCAGCAGCAAAAGCCCCTACGAGCAGTACTTC
D: NA; size: NA; J: TRBJ1-5; V: TRBV5-8; CDR3: CASSWTAHSNQPQHF; DNA: TGTGCCAGCAGCTGGACAGCGCATAGCAATCAGCCCCAGCATTTT
D: NA; size: NA; J: TRBJ2-3; V: TRBV12-3/TRBV12-4; CDR3: CASTIGGTDTQYF; DNA: TGTGCCAGCACCATTGGGGGCACAGATACGCAGTATTTT
D: NA; size: NA; J: TRBJ1-2; V: TRBV15; CDR3: CATKEDKSNYGYTF; DNA: TGTGCCACCAAGGAGGACAAGTCTAACTATGGCTACACCTTC
D: NA; size: few; J: TRBJ1-5; V: TRBV5-1; CDR3: CASSLEGGAQGRPQHF; DNA: TGCGCCAGCAGCTTGGAGGGAGGGGCCCAGGGACGGCCCCAGCATTTT
D: TRBD1; size: NA; J: TRBJ1-1; V: TRBV7-2; CDR3: CASSLGTAEWAEAFF; DNA: TGTGCCAGCAGCTTGGGGACAGCAGAATGGGCTGAAGCTTTCTTT
D: TRBD1; size: NA; J: TRBJ1-2; V: TRBV25-1; CDR3: CASSEYQTGPLANYGYTF; DNA: TGTGCCAGCAGTGAATATCAGACAGGGCCACTAGCTAACTATGGCTACACCTTC
D: NA; size: NA; J: TRBJ2-3; V: TRBV19; CDR3: CASSIDRSGGTDTQYF; DNA: TGTGCCAGTAGTATAGACAGATCAGGAGGCACAGATACGCAGTATTTT
D: NA; size: NA; J: TRBJ2-2; V: TRBV5-1; CDR3: CASSLGASLNTGELFF; DNA: TGCGCCAGCAGCTTGGGGGCTAGCCTAAACACCGGGGAGCTGTTTTTT
D: TRBD1; size: NA; J: TRBJ2-7; V: TRBV5-5; CDR3: CASSLVTGGEQYF; DNA: TGTGCCAGCAGCTTGGTGACAGGGGGGGAGCAGTACTTC
D: NA; size: NA; J: TRBJ1-3; V: TRBV18; CDR3: CASSPSLGAVNTIYF; DNA: TGTGCCAGCTCACCCTCGCTCGGGGCCGTAAACACCATATATTTT
D: NA; size: NA; J: TRBJ1-1; V: TRBV6-5; CDR3: CASSYSVWERNTEAFF; DNA: TGTGCCAGCAGTTACTCAGTCTGGGAGCGGAACACTGAAGCTTTCTTT
D: NA; size: NA; J: TRBJ1-3; V: TRBV7-6; CDR3: CASTKGAGSGNTIYF; DNA: TGTGCCAGCACCAAGGGTGCAGGGTCTGGAAACACCATATATTTT
D: TRBD2; size: NA; J: TRBJ2-5; V: TRBV4-1; CDR3: CASSLGRGGGDQETQYF; DNA: TGCGCCAGCAGCCTAGGAAGGGGCGGGGGAGACCAAGAGACCCAGTACTTC
D: NA; size: NA; J: TRBJ1-5; V: TRBV6-5; CDR3: CASSRPNQPQHF; DNA: TGTGCCAGCAGCCGACCAAATCAGCCCCAGCATTTT
D: TRBD2; size: NA; J: TRBJ2-5; V: TRBV4-1; CDR3: CASSQGERGVVTQYF; DNA: TGCGCCAGCAGCCAAGGAGAGCGGGGGGTGGTGACCCAGTACTTC
D: TRBD1; size: once; J: TRBJ2-7; V: TRBV19; CDR3: CASSSPGGAGSYEQYF; DNA: TGTGCCAGTAGTAGCCCAGGGGGCGCGGGCTCCTACGAGCAGTACTTC